This TCR beta chain emerged from a study of blood T cell repertoires in COVID-19. Study-level information: PBMCs, B-cell-depleted T cells, or T cells provided the cDNA or gDNA that made up the material.

Generated by immunoSEQ multiplex PCR, the TCRdb table keeps only in-frame clones and is missing some. The data show 270,000 or so clones, about nine tenths seen once. Trimming shortened V by 5 bases and J by 1 base, and 25 bases separated the two germline ends. Germline lookup yields CDR1 SGHRS and CDR2 YFSETQ. The CDR3 contains 19 residues. The clonotype originates from a middle-aged woman with acute COVID-19. This chain uses TRBV5-1 with TRBJ1-3; weak D call: TRBD1 (6 bases). The sequencing input was PBMCs or T cells enriched from blood (not recorded which). The CDR3, as DNA: TGCGCCAGCAGTCTAAAGACGACAGGCCCTCTTCCGTCTGGAAACACCATATATTTT. Its translation: CASSLKTTGPLPSGNTIYF.